The present TCR beta chain was sequenced within a study of blood T cell repertoires in COVID-19. The CDR3 loop spans 14 amino acids. CDR1 is SGHTA, CDR2 FQGNSA, per germline. V dropped 7 bases and J dropped 2; count of bases not matched to a gene: 6. Profiling relied on immunoSEQ multiplex PCR, and the TCRdb table lists in-frame clones only, not all of them. The table has some 14,000 clones, approximately 73% seen once. The sample taken for sequencing was peripheral blood. The receptor comes from a man in his sixties or seventies with acute or convalescent COVID-19. The chain has TRBV7-2 and TRBJ1-2; 8 bases match TRBD1. The chain's CDR3 is CASTEDRANYGYTF. The CDR3 DNA reads as TGTGCCAGCACCGAGGACAGGGCAAACTATGGCTACACCTTC.